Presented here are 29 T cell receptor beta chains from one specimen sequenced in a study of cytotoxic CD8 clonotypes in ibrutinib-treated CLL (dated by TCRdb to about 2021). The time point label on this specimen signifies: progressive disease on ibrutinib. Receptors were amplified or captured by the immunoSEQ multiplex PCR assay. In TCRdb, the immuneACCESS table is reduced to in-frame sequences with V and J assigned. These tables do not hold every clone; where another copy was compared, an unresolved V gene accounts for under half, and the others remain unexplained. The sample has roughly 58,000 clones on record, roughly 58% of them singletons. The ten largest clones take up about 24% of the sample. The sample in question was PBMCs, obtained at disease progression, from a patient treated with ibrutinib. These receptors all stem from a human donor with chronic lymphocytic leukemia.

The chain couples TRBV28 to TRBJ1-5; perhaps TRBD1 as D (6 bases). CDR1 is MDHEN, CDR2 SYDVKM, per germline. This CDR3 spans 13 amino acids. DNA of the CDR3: TGTGGACTAGGGGGAGGGGTTGATCAGCCCCAGCATTTT. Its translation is CGLGGGVDQPQHF. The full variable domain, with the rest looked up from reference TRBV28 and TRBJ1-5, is DVKVTQSSRYLVKRTGEKVFLECVQDMDHENMFWYRQDPGLGLRLIYFSYDVKMKEKGDIPEGYSVSREKKERFSLILESASTNQTSMYLCGLGGGVDQPQHFGDGTRLSIL.

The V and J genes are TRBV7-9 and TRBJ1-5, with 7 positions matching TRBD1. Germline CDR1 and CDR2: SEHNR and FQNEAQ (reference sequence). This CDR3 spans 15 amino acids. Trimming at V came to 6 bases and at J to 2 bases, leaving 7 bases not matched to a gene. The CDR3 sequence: CASSTTGAGNQPQHF. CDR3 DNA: TGTGCCAGCAGTACTACAGGGGCTGGCAATCAGCCCCAGCATTTT.

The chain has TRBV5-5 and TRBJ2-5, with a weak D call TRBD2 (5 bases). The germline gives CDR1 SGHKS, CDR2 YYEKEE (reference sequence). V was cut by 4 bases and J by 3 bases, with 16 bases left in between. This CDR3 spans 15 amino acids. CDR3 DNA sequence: TGTGCCAGCAGCCCGCTGCGGGCCACGGAAGAGACCCAGTACTTC. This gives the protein CASSPLRATEETQYF.

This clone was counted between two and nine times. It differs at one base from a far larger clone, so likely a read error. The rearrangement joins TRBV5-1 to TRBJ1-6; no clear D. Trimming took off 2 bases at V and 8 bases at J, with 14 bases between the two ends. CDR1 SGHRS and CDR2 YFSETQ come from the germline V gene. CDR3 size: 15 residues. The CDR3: CASSLGVRAYSPLHF. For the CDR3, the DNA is TGCGCCAGCAGCTTAGGTGTCCGAGCCTATTCACCCCTCCACTTT. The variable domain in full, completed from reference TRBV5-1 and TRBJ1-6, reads KAGVTQTPRYLIKTRGQQVTLSCSPISGHRSVSWYQQTPGQGLQFLFEYFSETQRNKGNFPGRFSGRQFSNSRSEMNVSTLELGDSALYLCASSLGVRAYSPLHFGNGTRLTVT.

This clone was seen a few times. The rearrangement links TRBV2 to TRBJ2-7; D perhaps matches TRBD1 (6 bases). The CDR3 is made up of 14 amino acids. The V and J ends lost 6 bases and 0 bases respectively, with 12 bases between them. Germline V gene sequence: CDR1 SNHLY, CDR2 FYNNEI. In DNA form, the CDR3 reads TGTGCCAGCAGCGCCGGGACACCCTCCTACGAGCAGTACTTC. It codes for CASSAGTPSYEQYF.

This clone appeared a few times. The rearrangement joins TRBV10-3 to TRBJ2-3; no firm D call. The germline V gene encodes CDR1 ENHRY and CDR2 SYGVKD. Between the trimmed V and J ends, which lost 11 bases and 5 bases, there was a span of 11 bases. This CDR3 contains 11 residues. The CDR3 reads CAVRQVDTQYF. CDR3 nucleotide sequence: TGTGCCGTTCGCCAAGTAGATACGCAGTATTTT.

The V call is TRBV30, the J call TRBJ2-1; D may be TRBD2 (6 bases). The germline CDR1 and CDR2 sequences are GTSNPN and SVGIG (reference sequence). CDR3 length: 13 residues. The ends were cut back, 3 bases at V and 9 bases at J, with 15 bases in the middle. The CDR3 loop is CAWRNLASGEQFF. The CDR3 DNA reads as TGTGCCTGGAGGAATCTAGCGAGCGGTGAGCAGTTCTTC.

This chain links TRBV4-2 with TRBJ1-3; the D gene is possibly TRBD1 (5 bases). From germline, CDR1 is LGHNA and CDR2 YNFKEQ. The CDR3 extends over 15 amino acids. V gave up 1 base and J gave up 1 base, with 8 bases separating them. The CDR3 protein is CASSQGQGSGNTIYF. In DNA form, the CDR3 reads TGTGCCAGCAGCCAAGGGCAGGGATCTGGAAACACCATATATTTT.

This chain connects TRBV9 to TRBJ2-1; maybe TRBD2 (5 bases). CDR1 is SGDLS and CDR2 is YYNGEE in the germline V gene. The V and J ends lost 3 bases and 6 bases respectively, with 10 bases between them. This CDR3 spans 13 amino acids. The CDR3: CASSETSSNEQFF. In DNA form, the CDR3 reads TGTGCCAGCAGCGAAACTAGTTCCAATGAGCAGTTCTTC.

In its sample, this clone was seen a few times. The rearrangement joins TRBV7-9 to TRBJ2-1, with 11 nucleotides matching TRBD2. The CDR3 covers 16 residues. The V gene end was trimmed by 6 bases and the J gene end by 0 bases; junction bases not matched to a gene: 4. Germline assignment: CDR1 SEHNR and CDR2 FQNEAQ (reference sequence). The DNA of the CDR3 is TGTGCCAGCAGTGACACTAGCGGGAGCTCCTACAATGAGCAGTTCTTC. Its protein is CASSDTSGSSYNEQFF. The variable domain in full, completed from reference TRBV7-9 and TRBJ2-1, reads DTGVSQNPRHKITKRGQNVTFRCDPISEHNRLYWYRQTLGQGPEFLTYFQNEAQLEKSRLLSDRFSAERPKGSFSTLEIQRTEQGDSAMYLCASSDTSGSSYNEQFFGPGTRLTVL.

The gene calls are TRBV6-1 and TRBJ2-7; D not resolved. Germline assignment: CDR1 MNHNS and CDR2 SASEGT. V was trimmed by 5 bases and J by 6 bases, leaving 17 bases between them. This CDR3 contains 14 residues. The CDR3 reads CASSIEVGRREQYF. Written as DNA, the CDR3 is TGTGCCAGCAGTATAGAAGTTGGTCGGCGCGAGCAGTACTTC.

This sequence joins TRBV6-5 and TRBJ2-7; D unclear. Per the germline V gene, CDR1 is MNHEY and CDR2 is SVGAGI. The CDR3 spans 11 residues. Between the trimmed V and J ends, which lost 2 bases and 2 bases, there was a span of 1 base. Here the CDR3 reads CASSYAYEQYF. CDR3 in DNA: TGTGCCAGCAGTTACGCCTACGAGCAGTACTTC.

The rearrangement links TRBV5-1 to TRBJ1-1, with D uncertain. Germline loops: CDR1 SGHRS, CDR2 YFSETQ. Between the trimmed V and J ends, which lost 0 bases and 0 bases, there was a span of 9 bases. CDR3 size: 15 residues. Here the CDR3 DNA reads TGCGCCAGCAGCTTGGGTTCGGCACTGAACACTGAAGCTTTCTTT. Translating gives CASSLGSALNTEAFF.

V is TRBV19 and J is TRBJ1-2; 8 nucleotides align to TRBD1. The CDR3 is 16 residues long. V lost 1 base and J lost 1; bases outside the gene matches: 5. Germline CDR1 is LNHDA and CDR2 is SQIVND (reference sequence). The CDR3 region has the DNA TGTGCCAGTAGTATAGGGACAGGGATATTTAACTATGGCTACACCTTC. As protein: CASSIGTGIFNYGYTF.

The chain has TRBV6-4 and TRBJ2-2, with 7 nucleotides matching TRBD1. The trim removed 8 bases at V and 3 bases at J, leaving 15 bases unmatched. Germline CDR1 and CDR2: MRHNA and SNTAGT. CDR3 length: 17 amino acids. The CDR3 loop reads CASRKRGTGADTGELFF. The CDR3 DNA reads TGTGCCAGCCGGAAGAGAGGTACAGGGGCGGACACCGGGGAGCTGTTTTTT.

The CDR3: CATSRRSDYNEQFF. As DNA, the CDR3 is TGTGCCACCAGCCGACGTTCGGACTACAATGAGCAGTTCTTC. The chain is built from TRBV15 and TRBJ2-1, with D uncertain. This CDR3 region has 14 residues. In germline, CDR1 is LNHNV, CDR2 YYDKDF (reference sequence). Between the trimmed V and J ends, which lost 5 bases and 3 bases, there was a span of 11 bases.

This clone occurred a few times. In nucleotides, the CDR3 is TGTGCCACCATCTATGGGGAAGCTTTCTTT. Its translation is CATIYGEAFF. The chain employs TRBV6-5 and TRBJ1-1; no clear D gene. The CDR3 loop spans 10 amino acids. Per the germline V gene, CDR1 is MNHEY and CDR2 is SVGAGI. Between the trimmed V and J ends, which lost 10 bases and 8 bases, there was a span of 11 bases.

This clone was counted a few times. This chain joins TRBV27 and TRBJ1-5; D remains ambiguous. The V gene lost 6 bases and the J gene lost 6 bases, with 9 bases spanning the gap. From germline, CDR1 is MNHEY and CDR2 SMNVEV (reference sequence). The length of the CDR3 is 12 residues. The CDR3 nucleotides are TGTGCCAGCAGCCCTACAGCTCAGCCCCAGCATTTT. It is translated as CASSPTAQPQHF.

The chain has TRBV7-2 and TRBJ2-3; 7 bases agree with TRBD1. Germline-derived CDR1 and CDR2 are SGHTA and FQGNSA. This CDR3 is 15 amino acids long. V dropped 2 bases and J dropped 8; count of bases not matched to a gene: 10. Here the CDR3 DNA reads TGTGCCAGCAGCTTATCCTCCACAGGGGAAGGTACGCAGTATTTT. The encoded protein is CASSLSSTGEGTQYF.

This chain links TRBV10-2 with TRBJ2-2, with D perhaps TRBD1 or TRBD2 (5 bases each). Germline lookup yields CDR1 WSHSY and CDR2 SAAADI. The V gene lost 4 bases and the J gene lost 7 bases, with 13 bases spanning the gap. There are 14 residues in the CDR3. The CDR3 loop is CASSAYGDVGELFF. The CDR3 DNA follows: TGCGCCAGCAGTGCATACGGGGACGTCGGGGAGCTGTTTTTT.

CDR3 sequence (DNA): TGTGCCAGCGGGGACAGGGCGGCTGGCTACACCTTC. It codes for CASGDRAAGYTF. The V gene is TRBV10-3, the J gene TRBJ1-2; TRBD1 agrees at 9 bases. The CDR3 sequence is 12 residues long. The junction had 7 bases not matched to a gene; V was cut back by 10 bases and J by 7 bases. The germline V gene encodes CDR1 ENHRY and CDR2 SYGVKD.

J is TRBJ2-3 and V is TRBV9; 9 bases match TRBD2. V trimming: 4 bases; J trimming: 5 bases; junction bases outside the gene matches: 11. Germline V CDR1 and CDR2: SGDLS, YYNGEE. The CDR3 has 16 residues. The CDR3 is CASSLRTSEKKDTQYF. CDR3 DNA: TGTGCCAGCAGCTTGCGGACTAGCGAAAAAAAAGATACGCAGTATTTT.

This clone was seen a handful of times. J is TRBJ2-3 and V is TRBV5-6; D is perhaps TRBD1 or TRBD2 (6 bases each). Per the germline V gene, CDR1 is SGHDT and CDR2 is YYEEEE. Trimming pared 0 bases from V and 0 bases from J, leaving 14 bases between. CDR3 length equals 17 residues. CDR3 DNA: TGTGCCAGCAGCTTGGTAGAGGAGGGGGTAAGCACAGATACGCAGTATTTT. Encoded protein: CASSLVEEGVSTDTQYF.

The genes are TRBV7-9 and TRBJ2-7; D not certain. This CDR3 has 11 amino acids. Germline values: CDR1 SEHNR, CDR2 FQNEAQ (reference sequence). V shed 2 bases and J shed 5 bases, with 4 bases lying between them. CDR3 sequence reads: CASSLYNEQYF. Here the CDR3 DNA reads TGTGCCAGCAGCTTATATAACGAGCAGTACTTC.

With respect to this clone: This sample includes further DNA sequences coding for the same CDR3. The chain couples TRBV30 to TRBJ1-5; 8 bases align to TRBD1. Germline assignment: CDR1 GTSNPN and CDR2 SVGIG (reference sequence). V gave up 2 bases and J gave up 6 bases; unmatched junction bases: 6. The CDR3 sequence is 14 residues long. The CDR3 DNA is TGTGCCTGGAGTTCCGGACAGGGCGGTCAGCCCCAGCATTTT. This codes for CAWSSGQGGQPQHF.

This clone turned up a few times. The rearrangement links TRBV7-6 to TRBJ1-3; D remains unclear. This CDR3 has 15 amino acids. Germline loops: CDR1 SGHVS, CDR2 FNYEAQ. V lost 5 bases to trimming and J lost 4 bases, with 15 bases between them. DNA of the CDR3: TGTGCCAGCAGCGCCCCGGATGGGGTGGGAAACACCATATATTTT. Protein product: CASSAPDGVGNTIYF. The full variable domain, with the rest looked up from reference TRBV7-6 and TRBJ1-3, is GAGVSQSPRYKVTKRGQDVALRCDPISGHVSLYWYRQALGQGPEFLTYFNYEAQQDKSGLPNDRFSAERPEGSISTLTIQRTEQRDSAMYRCASSAPDGVGNTIYFGEGSWLTVV.

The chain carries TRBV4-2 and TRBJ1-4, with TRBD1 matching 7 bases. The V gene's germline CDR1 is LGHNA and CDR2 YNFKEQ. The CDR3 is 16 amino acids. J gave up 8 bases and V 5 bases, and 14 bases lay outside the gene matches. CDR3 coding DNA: TGTGCCAGCAGCGACGAACAGGGGACCCTTCGGGAAAAACTGTTTTTT. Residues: CASSDEQGTLREKLFF.

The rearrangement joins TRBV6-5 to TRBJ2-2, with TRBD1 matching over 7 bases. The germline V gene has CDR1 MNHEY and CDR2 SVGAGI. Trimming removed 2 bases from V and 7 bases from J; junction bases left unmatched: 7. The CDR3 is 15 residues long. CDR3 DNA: TGTGCCAGCAGTTACGCGACAGGGCTTAACGGGGAGCTGTTTTTT. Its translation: CASSYATGLNGELFF.

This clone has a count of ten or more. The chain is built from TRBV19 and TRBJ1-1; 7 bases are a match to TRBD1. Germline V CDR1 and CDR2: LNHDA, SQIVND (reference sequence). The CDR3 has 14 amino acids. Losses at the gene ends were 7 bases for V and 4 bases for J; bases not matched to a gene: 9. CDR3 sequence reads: CASNLQGTGTEAFF. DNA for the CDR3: TGTGCCAGTAACCTACAGGGGACGGGCACTGAAGCTTTCTTT.